The clone carrying this T cell receptor (beta chain) was seen a few times. J lost 3 bases, V lost 0 bases, and 5 bases had no gene match. Germline-derived CDR1 and CDR2 are MNHEY and SVGAGI. This CDR3 comprises 15 residues. The data stem from a study of blood T cell repertoires in COVID-19. Study context: From the United States, Italy and Spain came samples of acute and convalescent COVID-19. T cells, B-cell-depleted T cells, or PBMCs provided the cDNA or gDNA that served as material.

Authors' methods: Using reference gene primer amplification, nucleated cell counts were estimated. Profiling relied on immunoSEQ multiplex PCR, and the TCRdb table lists in-frame clones only, not all of them. The D gene and trimming were derived from the DNA, and the V and J assignments and clone size from that table. The sample consists of approximately 72,000 clones, around 90% of them appearing once. The V gene is TRBV6-5, the J gene TRBJ2-7, with TRBD1 matching over 7 bases. The sequenced material came from peripheral blood. The receptor was derived from a middle-aged man with acute or convalescent COVID-19. The CDR3 DNA sequence: TGTGCCAGCAGTTACTCGAGACAGGGCGACTACGAGCAGTACTTC. It translates to CASSYSRQGDYEQYF.